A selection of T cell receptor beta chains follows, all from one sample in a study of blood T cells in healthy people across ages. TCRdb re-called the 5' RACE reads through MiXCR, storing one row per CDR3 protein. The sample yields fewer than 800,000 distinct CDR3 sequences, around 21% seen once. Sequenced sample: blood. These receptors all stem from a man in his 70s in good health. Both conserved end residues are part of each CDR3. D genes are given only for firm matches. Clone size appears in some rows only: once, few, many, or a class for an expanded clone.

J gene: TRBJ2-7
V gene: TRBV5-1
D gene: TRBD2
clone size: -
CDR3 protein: CASSWTSAYEQYF
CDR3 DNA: TGCGCCAGCAGCTGGACTAGCGCTTACGAGCAGTACTTC

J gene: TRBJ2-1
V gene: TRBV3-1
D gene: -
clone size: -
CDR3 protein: CASSLHGTELEQFF
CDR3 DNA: TGTGCCAGCAGCCTGCACGGGACTGAGCTTGAGCAGTTCTTC

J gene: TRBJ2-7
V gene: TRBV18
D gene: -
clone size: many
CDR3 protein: CASAQSGEQYF
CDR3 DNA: TGTGCCAGCGCACAGTCGGGCGAGCAGTACTTC

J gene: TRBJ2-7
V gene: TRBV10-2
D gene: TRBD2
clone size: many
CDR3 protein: CASSVTGTSTSYEQYF
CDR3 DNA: TGCGCCAGCAGTGTAACCGGGACTAGCACCTCCTACGAGCAGTACTTC

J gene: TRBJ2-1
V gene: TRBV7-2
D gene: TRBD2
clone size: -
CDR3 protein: CASRSGLDGPNEQFF
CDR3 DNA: TGTGCCAGCAGATCTGGACTAGATGGGCCGAATGAGCAGTTCTTC

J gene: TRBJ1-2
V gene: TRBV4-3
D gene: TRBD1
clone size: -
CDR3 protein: CASSQEPGTGGNYGCTF
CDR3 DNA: TGCGCCAGCAGCCAAGAACCCGGGACAGGGGGAAACTATGGCTGCACCTTC

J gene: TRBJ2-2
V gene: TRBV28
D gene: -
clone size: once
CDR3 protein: CASSRGMRGELFF
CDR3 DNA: TGTGCCAGCAGCCGGGGGATGCGCGGGGAGCTGTTTTTT

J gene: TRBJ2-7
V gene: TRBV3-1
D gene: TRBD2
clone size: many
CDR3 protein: CASSEGIPSGDYEQYF
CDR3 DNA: TGTGCCAGCAGCGAAGGCATTCCTAGCGGAGACTACGAGCAGTACTTC

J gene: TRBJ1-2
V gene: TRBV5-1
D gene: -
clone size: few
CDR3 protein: CASATGFDYGYTF
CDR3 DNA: TGCGCCAGTGCTACAGGGTTCGACTATGGCTACACCTTC

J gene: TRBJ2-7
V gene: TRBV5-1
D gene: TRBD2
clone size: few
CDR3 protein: CASGPILAGGLEQYF
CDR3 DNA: TGCGCCAGCGGACCGATACTAGCGGGAGGACTCGAGCAGTACTTC

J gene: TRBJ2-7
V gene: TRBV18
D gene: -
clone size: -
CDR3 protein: CASSPIYEAYEQYF
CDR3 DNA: TGTGCCAGCTCACCAATCTATGAAGCCTACGAGCAGTACTTC

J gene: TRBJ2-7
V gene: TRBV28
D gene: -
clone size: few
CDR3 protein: CASSDRRTESFYEQYF
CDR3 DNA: TGTGCCAGCAGTGACCGACGGACAGAAAGTTTCTACGAGCAGTACTTC

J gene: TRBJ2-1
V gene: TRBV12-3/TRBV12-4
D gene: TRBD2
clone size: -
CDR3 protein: CASSFGQREDNEQFF
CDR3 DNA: TGTGCCAGCAGTTTCGGCCAGCGGGAGGACAATGAGCAGTTCTTC

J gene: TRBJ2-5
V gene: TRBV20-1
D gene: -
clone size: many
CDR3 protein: CSAGYQETQYF
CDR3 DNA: TGCAGTGCTGGCTACCAAGAGACCCAGTACTTC

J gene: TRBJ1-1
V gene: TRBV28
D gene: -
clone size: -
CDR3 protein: CASSLSWGTEAFF
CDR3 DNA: TGTGCCAGCAGTTTATCCTGGGGGACTGAAGCTTTCTTT

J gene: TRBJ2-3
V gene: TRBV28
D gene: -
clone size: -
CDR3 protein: CASSDLGGDTQYF
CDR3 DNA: TGTGCCAGCAGTGATTTAGGGGGAGATACGCAGTATTTT

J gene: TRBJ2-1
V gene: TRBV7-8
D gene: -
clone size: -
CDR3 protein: CASRRGQNNEQFF
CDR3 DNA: TGTGCCAGCAGGAGGGGCCAAAACAATGAGCAGTTCTTC

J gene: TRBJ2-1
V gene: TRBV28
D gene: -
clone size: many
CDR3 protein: CASSPTIGGSPYNEQFF
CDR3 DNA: TGTGCCAGCAGTCCGACCATCGGTGGGTCGCCCTACAATGAGCAGTTCTTC

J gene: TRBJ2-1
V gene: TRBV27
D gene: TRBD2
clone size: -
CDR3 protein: CASSLLGTSGSYNEQFF
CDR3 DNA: TGTGCCAGCAGTTTATTGGGGACTAGCGGGAGCTACAATGAGCAGTTCTTC

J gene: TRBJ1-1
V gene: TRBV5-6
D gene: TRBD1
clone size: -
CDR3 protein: CASSGGTANSYTEAFF
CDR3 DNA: TGTGCCAGCAGCGGGGGGACAGCCAATAGCTACACTGAAGCTTTCTTT

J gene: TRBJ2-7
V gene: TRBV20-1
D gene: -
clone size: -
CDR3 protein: CSARGERALTYEQYF
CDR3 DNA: TGCAGTGCTAGAGGCGAGCGGGCCTTGACCTACGAGCAGTACTTC

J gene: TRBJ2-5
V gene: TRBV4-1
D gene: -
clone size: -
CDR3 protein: CASSQAQGRETQYF
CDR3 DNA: TGCGCCAGCAGCCAGGCACAGGGTAGGGAGACCCAGTACTTC

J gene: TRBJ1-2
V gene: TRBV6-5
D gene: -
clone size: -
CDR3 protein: CASSYWPLGSGYTF
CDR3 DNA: TGTGCCAGCAGTTACTGGCCGTTGGGGTCTGGCTACACCTTC

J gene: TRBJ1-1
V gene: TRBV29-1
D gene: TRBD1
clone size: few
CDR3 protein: CSVGPRDRVTEAFF
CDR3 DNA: TGCAGCGTAGGACCAAGGGACAGGGTCACTGAAGCTTTCTTT

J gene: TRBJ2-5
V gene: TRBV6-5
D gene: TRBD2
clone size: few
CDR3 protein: CASSSSGNQETQYF
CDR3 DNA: TGTGCCAGCAGTTCTAGCGGGAACCAAGAGACCCAGTACTTC

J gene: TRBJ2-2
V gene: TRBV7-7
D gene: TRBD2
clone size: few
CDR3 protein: CASSPRSAASGIGELFF
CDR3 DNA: TGTGCTAGCAGCCCCCGGTCAGCGGCTAGCGGGATCGGGGAGCTGTTTTTT

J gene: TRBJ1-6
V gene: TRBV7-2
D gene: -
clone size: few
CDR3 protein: CASSFRSAHNSPLHF
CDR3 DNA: TGTGCCAGCAGCTTTAGATCGGCTCATAATTCACCCCTCCACTTT

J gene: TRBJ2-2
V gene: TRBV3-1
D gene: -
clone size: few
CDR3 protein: CASTPGSFRTGELFF
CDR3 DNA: TGTGCCAGCACCCCGGGGAGTTTCCGCACCGGGGAGCTGTTTTTT

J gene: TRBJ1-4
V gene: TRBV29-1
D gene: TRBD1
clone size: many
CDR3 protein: CSVDSGQGNEKLFF
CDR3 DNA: TGCAGCGTTGACTCGGGACAGGGTAACGAAAAACTGTTTTTT

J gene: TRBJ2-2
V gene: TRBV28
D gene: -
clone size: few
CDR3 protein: CASSSPGVTGELFF
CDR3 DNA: TGTGCCAGCTCTTCCCCCGGGGTTACCGGGGAGCTGTTTTTT

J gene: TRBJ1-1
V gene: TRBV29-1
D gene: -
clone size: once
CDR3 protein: CSVEPKGHPTEAFF
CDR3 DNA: TGCAGCGTTGAACCTAAGGGACACCCCACTGAAGCTTTCTTT

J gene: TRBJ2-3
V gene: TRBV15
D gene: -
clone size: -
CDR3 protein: CATSSSTDTQYF
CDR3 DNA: TGTGCCACCAGCAGCAGCACAGATACGCAGTATTTT

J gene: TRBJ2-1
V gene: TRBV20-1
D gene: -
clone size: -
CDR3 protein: CSARGDTLQQFF
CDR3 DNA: TGCAGTGCTAGAGGGGACACCCTTCAGCAGTTCTTC

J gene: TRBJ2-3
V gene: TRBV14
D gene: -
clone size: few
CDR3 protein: CASSQDTDITDTQYF
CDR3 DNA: TGTGCCAGCAGCCAAGATACGGATATTACAGATACGCAGTATTTT

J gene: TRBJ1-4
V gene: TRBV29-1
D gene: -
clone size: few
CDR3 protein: CSGRTEGEKLFF
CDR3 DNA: TGCAGCGGCCGCACAGAGGGTGAAAAACTGTTTTTT

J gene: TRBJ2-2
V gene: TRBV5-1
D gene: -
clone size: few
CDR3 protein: CASSFPRLTGELFF
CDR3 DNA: TGCGCCAGCAGCTTCCCTCGACTAACCGGGGAGCTGTTTTTT

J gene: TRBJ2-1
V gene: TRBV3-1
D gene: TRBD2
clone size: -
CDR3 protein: CASSQGLAGVVEQFF
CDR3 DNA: TGTGCCAGCAGCCAGGGACTAGCGGGAGTAGTTGAGCAGTTCTTC

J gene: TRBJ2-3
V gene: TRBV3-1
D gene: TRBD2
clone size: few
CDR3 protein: CASSLGLAAGPDTQYF
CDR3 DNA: TGTGCCAGCAGCCTCGGACTAGCGGCCGGCCCGGATACGCAGTATTTT

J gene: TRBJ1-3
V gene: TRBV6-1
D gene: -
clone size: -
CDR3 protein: CASSPGRTSSGNTIYF
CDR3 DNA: TGTGCCAGCAGCCCAGGGAGGACATCCTCTGGAAACACCATATATTTT

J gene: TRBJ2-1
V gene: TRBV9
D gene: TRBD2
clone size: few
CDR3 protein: CASSVVLVAGDSEQFF
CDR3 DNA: TGTGCCAGCAGCGTAGTGTTGGTAGCGGGAGACTCTGAGCAGTTCTTC

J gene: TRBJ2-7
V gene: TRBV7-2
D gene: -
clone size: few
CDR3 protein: CASSLVEGLSGEQYF
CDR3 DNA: TGTGCCAGCAGCTTAGTGGAGGGGCTCTCGGGCGAGCAGTACTTC

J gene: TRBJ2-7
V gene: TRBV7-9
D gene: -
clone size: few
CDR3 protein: CASSPRGTVVFEQYF
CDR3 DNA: TGTGCCAGCAGCCCACGCGGGACGGTTGTGTTCGAGCAGTACTTC

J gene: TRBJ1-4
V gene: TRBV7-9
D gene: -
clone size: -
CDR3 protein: CASSLRREEKLFF
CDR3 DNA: TGTGCCAGCAGCTTACGGAGAGAAGAAAAACTGTTTTTT

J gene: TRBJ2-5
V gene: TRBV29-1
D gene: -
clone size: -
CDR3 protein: CSVDSPTQYF
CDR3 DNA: TGCAGCGTAGACAGTCCGACCCAGTACTTC

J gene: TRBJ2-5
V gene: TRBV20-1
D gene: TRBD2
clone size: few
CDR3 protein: CSLIAGGPKVTQYF
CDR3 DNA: TGCAGTTTGATAGCGGGAGGGCCGAAAGTGACCCAGTACTTC

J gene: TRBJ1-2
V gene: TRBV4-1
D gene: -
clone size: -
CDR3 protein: CASSQTGSGDGYTF
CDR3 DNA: TGCGCCAGCAGCCAAACAGGGTCCGGGGATGGCTACACCTTC

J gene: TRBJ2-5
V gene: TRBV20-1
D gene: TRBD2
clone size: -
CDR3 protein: CSAKLSGRAFVGETQYF
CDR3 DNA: TGCAGTGCTAAGCTTAGCGGGAGGGCATTTGTAGGAGAGACCCAGTACTTC

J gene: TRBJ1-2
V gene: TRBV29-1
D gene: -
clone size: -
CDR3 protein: CSSGNSGPYGYTF
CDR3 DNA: TGCAGCTCGGGAAACTCAGGGCCCTATGGCTACACCTTC